The next 13 T cell receptor beta chains were all read from a single sample in a study of shared clonotypes between healthy human individuals. The data were produced by immunoSEQ multiplex PCR, yet TCRdb's version contains in-frame clones alone and is incomplete. The sample consists of hundreds of thousands of clones, more than 95% of them appearing once. Input material: naive CD4+ T cells sorted from blood. Indicated subset: CD45RA+ positively selected. All receptors come from a woman in her thirties in good health.

The gene calls are TRBV11-1 and TRBJ2-7, with TRBD2 matching 9 bases. With V trimmed by 2 bases and J by 3 bases, 5 bases remained unmatched. Germline V gene data show CDR1 as SGHAT and CDR2 as FQDESV (reference sequence). The CDR3 runs 15 residues. The DNA for the CDR3 is TGTGCCAGCAGCTTAACAGCGGGGGGAGGCTACGAGCAGTACTTC. This codes for CASSLTAGGGYEQYF.

The gene calls are TRBV4-1 and TRBJ2-7; no reliable D call. Germline lookup yields CDR1 MGHRA and CDR2 YSYEKL. The CDR3 spans 16 residues. Between the trimmed V and J ends, which lost 5 bases and 6 bases, there was a span of 23 bases. The CDR3 nucleotides are TGCGCCAGCAGCTACTCGACCACGGCGCCTTTACGCGAGCAGTACTTC. Its translation: CASSYSTTAPLREQYF.

This chain links TRBV18 with TRBJ2-7; 10 bases are shared with TRBD1. Unmatched junction bases numbered 8, after V lost 3 bases and J lost 6 bases. The germline V gene encodes CDR1 KGHSH and CDR2 LQKENI. The CDR3 has 15 amino acids. CDR3 region: CASSPGDRGLGEQYF. The DNA for the CDR3 is TGTGCCAGCTCACCGGGGGACAGGGGTCTTGGCGAGCAGTACTTC.

The V and J genes are TRBV28 and TRBJ2-7; 10 bases fit TRBD2. In germline, CDR1 is MDHEN, CDR2 SYDVKM. The CDR3 covers 15 residues. V dropped 5 bases and J dropped 7; count of bases not matched to a gene: 11. The CDR3 here is CASSLAGERLGEQYF. The CDR3 nucleotides read TGTGCCAGCAGTCTAGCGGGGGAGCGGCTAGGGGAGCAGTACTTC.

The chain links TRBV28 to TRBJ2-7, with 12 bases identical to TRBD2. Germline CDR1 reads MDHEN; CDR2 reads SYDVKM. The junction had 3 bases not matched to a gene; V was cut back by 3 bases and J by 0 bases. This CDR3 contains 16 residues. CDR3 residues: CASSLATSGSSYEQYF. The CDR3 DNA sequence: TGTGCCAGCAGTTTGGCGACTAGCGGGAGCTCCTACGAGCAGTACTTC.

The chain is built from TRBV28 and TRBJ1-5; unclear D gene. Germline V gene sequence: CDR1 MDHEN, CDR2 SYDVKM. This CDR3 contains 16 residues. The ends were cut back, 5 bases at V and 0 bases at J, with 14 bases in the middle. This CDR3 is CASSTGTRYSNQPQHF. The CDR3 DNA reads TGTGCCAGCAGTACCGGAACACGTTATAGCAATCAGCCCCAGCATTTT. Full variable domain (rest looked up from reference TRBV28 and TRBJ1-5): DVKVTQSSRYLVKRTGEKVFLECVQDMDHENMFWYRQDPGLGLRLIYFSYDVKMKEKGDIPEGYSVSREKKERFSLILESASTNQTSMYLCASSTGTRYSNQPQHFGDGTRLSIL.

The J gene is TRBJ2-1, the V gene TRBV7-6; the D is unclear. Germline-derived CDR1 and CDR2 are SGHVS and FNYEAQ. CDR3 length: 16 amino acids. V was trimmed by 1 base and J by 1 base, leaving 11 bases between them. CDR3 DNA: TGTGCCAGCAGCTTAGGACGGGTTCTGTCCTACAATGAGCAGTTCTTC. It specifies CASSLGRVLSYNEQFF.

The rearrangement uses TRBV28 and TRBJ2-1, with TRBD2 matching 11 bases. CDR1 MDHEN and CDR2 SYDVKM come from the germline V gene. There are 15 residues in the CDR3. The V and J ends lost 2 bases and 6 bases, in that order; junction bases with no gene match: 3. The CDR3 here is CASSLKLAGANEQFF. The CDR3 DNA reads as TGTGCCAGCAGTTTAAAACTAGCGGGGGCCAATGAGCAGTTCTTC.

The V and J genes are TRBV5-1 and TRBJ1-2; weak D call: TRBD1 (6 bases). The germline V gene has CDR1 SGHRS and CDR2 YFSETQ. This CDR3 region has 13 residues. With 6 bases removed from V and 5 bases from J, the gap between germline ends came to 14 bases. CDR3 sequence reads: CASKLTGAYGYTF. CDR3 DNA sequence: TGCGCCAGCAAACTTACGGGGGCTTATGGCTACACCTTC. Based on the CDR3 plus reference TRBV5-1 and TRBJ1-2, the full variable domain is KAGVTQTPRYLIKTRGQQVTLSCSPISGHRSVSWYQQTPGQGLQFLFEYFSETQRNKGNFPGRFSGRQFSNSRSEMNVSTLELGDSALYLCASKLTGAYGYTFGSGTRLTVV.

This clone has just one count. The V gene is TRBV5-1, the J gene TRBJ2-5, with D unresolved. CDR3 length equals 15 residues. V was trimmed by 4 bases and J by 0 bases, leaving 13 bases between them. Germline-derived CDR1 and CDR2 are SGHRS and YFSETQ. The CDR3 is CASSLLGQYQETQYF. CDR3 coding DNA: TGCGCCAGCAGCCTCCTTGGCCAGTACCAAGAGACCCAGTACTTC.

The chain couples TRBV28 to TRBJ2-1; no firm D call. V was trimmed by 4 bases and J by 9 bases, leaving 13 bases between them. The CDR3 covers 13 residues. Germline V gene data show CDR1 as MDHEN and CDR2 as SYDVKM. The CDR3 loop is CASSSHDAGEQFF. In DNA, the CDR3 is TGTGCCAGCAGTTCCCATGACGCCGGTGAGCAGTTCTTC. The full variable domain, in which reference TRBV28 and TRBJ2-1 provide the parts outside the CDR3, is DVKVTQSSRYLVKRTGEKVFLECVQDMDHENMFWYRQDPGLGLRLIYFSYDVKMKEKGDIPEGYSVSREKKERFSLILESASTNQTSMYLCASSSHDAGEQFFGPGTRLTVL.

Details on this clone: This CDR3 is also generated by other DNA sequences in the sample. The J gene is TRBJ2-1, the V gene TRBV28; D possibly corresponds to TRBD2 (5 bases). Germline CDR1 MDHEN, CDR2 SYDVKM. The CDR3 loop spans 14 amino acids. V shed 3 bases and J shed 3 bases, with 9 bases lying between them. In DNA, the CDR3 is TGTGCCAGCAGTTTTGTGGGAGTCTACAATGAGCAGTTCTTC. It specifies CASSFVGVYNEQFF. Full variable domain (missing parts from reference TRBV28 and TRBJ2-1): DVKVTQSSRYLVKRTGEKVFLECVQDMDHENMFWYRQDPGLGLRLIYFSYDVKMKEKGDIPEGYSVSREKKERFSLILESASTNQTSMYLCASSFVGVYNEQFFGPGTRLTVL.

This rearrangement joins TRBV19 to TRBJ2-5; D gene ambiguous. The germline V gene encodes CDR1 LNHDA and CDR2 SQIVND (reference sequence). Trimming shortened V by 1 base and J by 1 base, and 4 bases separated the two germline ends. The CDR3 is 13 residues long. As DNA, the CDR3 is TGTGCCAGTAGTATAGTTGGCCAAGAGACCCAGTACTTC. Translating gives CASSIVGQETQYF.